The 17 T cell receptor beta chains presented below share a single source sample, sequenced in a study of post-analysis software for immune sequencing data. Whole-study results and caveats: A handful of TRBV segments were significantly more frequent in patients than in controls. TRBV5-6, TRBV5-1 and TRBV20-1 were among these segments.

What these receptors recognize is not known. Researchers reported that TCR beta cDNA libraries carried unique molecular identifiers. MiXCR, applied by TCRdb to the PCR reads, yields one record per CDR3 protein. The data contain 450,000 to 650,000 distinct CDR3 sequences, 44% of them singletons. Specimen: blood. The receptors derive from a girl aged 10 to 17 with multiple sclerosis.

This chain links TRBV12-3 or TRBV12-4 with TRBJ2-1, with D unresolved. The germline V and J ends were trimmed by 3 bases and 4 bases, with 7 bases remaining between them. There are 13 residues in the CDR3. CDR3 in DNA: TGTGCCAGCAGTTTCCCAGTTTACAATGAGCAGTTCTTC. The encoded protein is CASSFPVYNEQFF.

Only a few counts were recorded for this clonotype. The genes are TRBV5-1 and TRBJ2-6; D is possibly TRBD1 or TRBD2 (6 bases each). CDR3 length: 17 residues. Trimming stripped 4 bases from V and 0 bases from J, with 14 bases between. The germline V gene encodes CDR1 SGHRS and CDR2 YFSETQ. The CDR3 DNA follows: TGCGCCAGCAGCCTAAATCGGGGGCCCTCTGGGGCCAACGTCCTGACTTTC. It yields the protein CASSLNRGPSGANVLTF.

A note on this clonotype: An end of the junction differs from the germline gene, which may be a read error. V is TRBV29-1 and J is TRBJ2-1; TRBD1 or TRBD2 may be the D gene (5 bases each). This CDR3 region has 16 residues. Germline lookup yields CDR1 SQVTM and CDR2 ANQGSEA. In nucleotides, the CDR3 is TGCAGCGTTGAAGGGGCAATTGGGGGAGTCTACAATAAGCAGTTCTTC. Its translation: CSVEGAIGGVYNKQFF.

This clonotype showed up just a few times. The chain recombines TRBV20-1 with TRBJ1-6, with TRBD1 matching over 7 bases. The CDR3 runs to 14 residues. CDR1 is DFQATT, CDR2 SNEGSKA, per germline (reference sequence). The CDR3 DNA sequence: TGCCCTTTCGTCTACAGGGGACTCAATTCACCCCTCCACTTT. This codes for CPFVYRGLNSPLHF.

J is TRBJ2-1 and V is TRBV12-3 or TRBV12-4; 16 nucleotides align to TRBD2. Trimming cost V 5 bases and J 9 bases; bases outside gene matches: 13. The length of the CDR3 is 18 residues. CDR3 amino acids: CASSPHGTSGRAKGEQFF. The CDR3 DNA is TGTGCCAGCAGTCCCCACGGGACTAGCGGGAGGGCCAAAGGTGAGCAGTTCTTC.

The chain links TRBV5-1 to TRBJ2-5; 8 positions match TRBD2. The CDR3 loop spans 15 amino acids. Germline CDR1 SGHRS, CDR2 YFSETQ. The trim removed 4 bases at V and 11 bases at J, leaving 16 bases unmatched. In DNA, the CDR3 is TGCGCCAGCAGCCTGCCCACCGGGGGGGTACAGGAGCAGTACTTC. Translation gives CASSLPTGGVQEQYF.

The sample holds many counts of this clonotype. V and J are TRBV7-2 and TRBJ2-7, with 7 bases aligning to TRBD1. V was clipped by 3 bases and J by 0 bases; unmatched bases: 2. Germline CDR1 SGHTA, CDR2 FQGNSA. This CDR3 is built from 14 residues. CDR3 sequence reads: CASSFEGASYEQYF. The CDR3 DNA sequence: TGTGCCAGCAGCTTTGAGGGGGCCTCCTACGAGCAGTACTTC.

This clonotype was counted only a few times. The V and J genes are TRBV6-5 and TRBJ2-7; D remains unclear. The ends were cut back, 0 bases at V and 5 bases at J, with 14 bases in the middle. The CDR3 length is 15 residues. From germline, CDR1 is MNHEY and CDR2 SVGAGI. DNA for the CDR3: TGTGCCAGCAGTTACTCGTCGCCGTTTGCCGACGAGCAGTACTTC. Translation: CASSYSSPFADEQYF.

This clonotype has a handful of counts. J is TRBJ2-5 and V is TRBV29-1; D ambiguous. Trimming removed 5 bases from V and 0 bases from J, with 7 bases in between. The germline V gene has CDR1 SQVTM and CDR2 ANQGSEA. This CDR3 region has 12 residues. CDR3 coding DNA: TGCAGCGTTTTGGTGTACCAAGAGACCCAGTACTTC. Its protein is CSVLVYQETQYF. Based on the CDR3 plus reference TRBV29-1 and TRBJ2-5, the full variable domain is SAVISQKPSRDICQRGTSLTIQCQVDSQVTMMFWYRQQPGQSLTLIATANQGSEATYESGFVIDKFPISRPNLTFSTLTVSNMSPEDSSIYLCSVLVYQETQYFGPGTRLLVL.

A few counts support this clonotype. The chain is built from TRBV4-1 and TRBJ2-7; 7 bases are a match to TRBD1. Trimming took 4 bases from V and 3 from J; bases not matched to a gene: 9. Germline loops: CDR1 MGHRA, CDR2 YSYEKL. This CDR3 has 15 amino acids. The CDR3 nucleotides are TGCGCCAGCAGCCGCGCGCCTGGGACAGACTACGAGCAGTACTTC. Protein: CASSRAPGTDYEQYF.

The genes are TRBV20-1 and TRBJ2-1, with 11 positions matching TRBD2. J gave up 7 bases and V 6 bases, and 14 bases lay outside the gene matches. The CDR3 runs 16 residues. Looked up from germline, CDR1 is DFQATT and CDR2 is SNEGSKA (reference sequence). This CDR3 is CSAPDPLAGGGNEQFF. The CDR3 DNA reads TGCAGTGCGCCCGACCCCCTAGCGGGGGGCGGGAATGAGCAGTTCTTC.

The rearrangement joins TRBV4-1 to TRBJ2-3, with TRBD2 matching 7 bases. This CDR3 is built from 16 residues. V shed 4 bases, J shed 4 bases, and the junction held 11 bases outside the gene matches. The germline V gene encodes CDR1 MGHRA and CDR2 YSYEKL. In nucleotides, the CDR3 is TGCGCCAGCAGCCCCCAGCGGGGACCTTCGCCAGATACGCAGTATTTT. Translated: CASSPQRGPSPDTQYF.

This chain links TRBV7-2 with TRBJ2-5, with D perhaps given as TRBD1 or TRBD2 (5 bases each). With 5 bases removed from V and 5 bases from J, the gap between germline ends came to 15 bases. CDR1 is SGHTA, CDR2 FQGNSA, per germline. The CDR3 consists of 14 residues. CDR3 nucleotide sequence: TGTGCCAGCAGCCGCAGAGGGGAGTGGGAGACCCAGTACTTC. It yields the protein CASSRRGEWETQYF.

This clonotype appeared a few times. V and J are TRBV6-6 and TRBJ2-1; D perhaps matches TRBD2 (5 bases). V was clipped by 5 bases and J by 13 bases, with 18 bases between them. Germline loops: CDR1 MNHNY, CDR2 SVGAGI (reference sequence). The CDR3 totals 13 residues. The CDR3, as DNA: TGTGCCAGCAGTCCGACTCGTGGGGAGACCCAGTTCTTC. Protein: CASSPTRGETQFF.

This rearrangement joins TRBV5-1 to TRBJ1-1; D gene uncertain. Trimming cost V 3 bases and J 1 base, with 16 bases left between them. Germline CDR1 SGHRS, CDR2 YFSETQ. The CDR3 runs 16 residues. CDR3 protein: CASSSMNSLANTEAFF. The CDR3 bases are TGCGCCAGCAGCTCGATGAACAGTTTGGCGAACACTGAAGCTTTCTTT.

The genes are TRBV12-3 or TRBV12-4 and TRBJ2-3, with D possibly being TRBD1 (5 bases). The CDR3 runs to 14 residues. With 6 bases removed from V and 3 bases from J, the gap between germline ends came to 13 bases. The CDR3 DNA reads as TGTGCCAGCAGGATTGGGCAGGGTACAGATACGCAGTATTTT. This sequence encodes CASRIGQGTDTQYF.

The chain employs TRBV13 and TRBJ1-4, with D perhaps matching TRBD1 (5 bases). The CDR3 loop spans 14 amino acids. Deletions cut 6 bases from V and 6 bases from J, with 14 bases between. Germline CDR1 is PRHDT and CDR2 is FYEKMQ (reference sequence). In nucleotides, the CDR3 is TGTGCCAGCAGTGCTCAGGGAGCGGATGAAAAACTGTTTTTT. It encodes CASSAQGADEKLFF.